The 14 T cell receptor beta chains below come from one sample, sequenced in a study of sequential checkpoint blockade in melanoma. Clones were read by immunoSEQ multiplex PCR, and TCRdb kept only the in-frame ones, dropping some. The data contain around 2,000 clones, roughly 50% of them singletons. Noted treatment: randomized to nivolumab then ipilimumab (arm A) or the reverse (arm B). The source was CD8+ T cells sorted from blood (inferred from file names), collected from a patient given nivolumab and ipilimumab in sequence. Receptors originate from a human patient with melanoma. Some clones in this sample may be carry-over from other donors' samples.

The chain uses TRBV4-3 and TRBJ2-4; a possible D gene is TRBD2 (5 bases). This CDR3 region has 15 residues. Trimming removed 0 bases at V and 2 bases at J, with 8 bases between. The germline V gene has CDR1 LGHNA and CDR2 YSLEER. CDR3 in amino acids: CASSQEAETKNIQYF. DNA for the CDR3: TGCGCCAGCAGCCAAGAAGCGGAAACCAAAAACATTCAGTACTTC.

The chain has TRBV7-2 and TRBJ2-7; 7 bases map to TRBD1. Losses at the gene ends were 7 bases for V and 4 bases for J; bases not matched to a gene: 7. Germline V gene data show CDR1 as SGHTA and CDR2 as FQGNSA. This CDR3 spans 13 amino acids. CDR3 sequence: CASTPPGGYEQYF. CDR3 nucleotide sequence: TGTGCCAGCACCCCGCCAGGGGGTTACGAGCAGTACTTC.

The J gene is TRBJ2-7, the V gene TRBV4-3, with D possibly matching TRBD1 (6 bases). Germline CDR1 and CDR2: LGHNA and YSLEER. This CDR3 comprises 11 residues. V dropped 4 bases and J dropped 5 bases, with 6 bases sitting between them. The CDR3 spells CASSPGDEQYF. Here the CDR3 DNA reads TGCGCCAGCAGCCCAGGGGACGAGCAGTACTTC.

The chain joins TRBV2 to TRBJ2-1; D is possibly TRBD2 (6 bases). With 4 bases removed from V and 0 bases from J, the gap between germline ends came to 10 bases. Per the germline V gene, CDR1 is SNHLY and CDR2 is FYNNEI. The CDR3 covers 15 residues. The CDR3 region has the DNA TGTGCCAGCAGTGGGGGACTTAGCTCCTACAATGAGCAGTTCTTC. This codes for CASSGGLSSYNEQFF.

The chain carries TRBV6-4 and TRBJ2-3, with 12 bases aligning to TRBD2. The CDR3 is 15 amino acids. With V trimmed by 4 bases and J by 2 bases, 1 base remained unmatched. From germline, CDR1 is MRHNA and CDR2 SNTAGT. The CDR3 region has the DNA TGTGCCAGCAGTGCTAGCGGGGGGGCCACAGATACGCAGTATTTT. It is translated as CASSASGGATDTQYF.

This clone was detected only a few times. This chain connects TRBV7-3 to TRBJ2-1; TRBD2 matches 13 bases. With V trimmed by 5 bases and J by 4 bases, 8 bases remained unmatched. The CDR3 covers 17 residues. Germline loops: CDR1 SGHTA, CDR2 FQGTGA. In DNA, the CDR3 is TGTGCCAGCAGCCTGAGACTAGCGGGGGGCCCTTACAATGAGCAGTTCTTC. This codes for CASSLRLAGGPYNEQFF.

This clone was picked up one time. This chain uses TRBV20-1 with TRBJ1-1; no firm D call. The CDR3 consists of 10 residues. Germline V gives CDR1 DFQATT, CDR2 SNEGSKA (reference sequence). V was shortened by 2 bases and J by 8 bases, with 6 bases between the two germline ends. CDR3 coding DNA: TGCAGTGCTAGACTTTTCGAAGCTTTCTTT. Translating it yields CSARLFEAFF.

The rearrangement links TRBV6-6 to TRBJ2-3; TRBD2 matches at 9 bases. The CDR3 runs to 16 residues. With 1 base clipped from V and 2 bases from J, the junction kept 4 bases outside the gene matches. Germline CDR1 and CDR2: MNHNY and SVGAGI (reference sequence). The CDR3 loop is CASSYWTSATTDTQYF. CDR3 in DNA: TGTGCCAGCAGTTACTGGACTAGCGCTACCACAGATACGCAGTATTTT.

In its sample, this clone was seen a few times. This chain connects TRBV7-1 to TRBJ1-2; D is uncertain. TRBV7-1 belongs to the ORF category, with a function that is uncertain. CDR3 length: 13 amino acids. V was pared by 5 bases and J by 3 bases, with 10 bases between. CDR3 region: CASSQENYYGYTF. The DNA of the CDR3 is TGTGCCAGCAGCCAAGAGAACTACTATGGCTACACCTTC.

The rearrangement joins TRBV11-3 to TRBJ2-2; 7 bases align to TRBD1. The CDR3 extends over 17 amino acids. The ends lost 4 bases at V and 2 bases at J; junction bases unmatched: 10. Germline CDR1 is SGHNT and CDR2 is YENEEA. In nucleotides, the CDR3 is TGTGCCAGCAGCTCCTACCTGACAGGGACCAACACCGGGGAGCTGTTTTTT. Translating it yields CASSSYLTGTNTGELFF.

CDR3 sequence (DNA): TGTGCCAGCAGCTTGGACTCCGGGACAATAATTTACGAGCAGTACTTC. Its protein is CASSLDSGTIIYEQYF. The chain is built from TRBV7-2 and TRBJ2-7; weak D call: TRBD1 (6 bases). V was clipped by 3 bases and J by 4 bases, with 19 bases between them. The CDR3 loop spans 16 amino acids. Germline values: CDR1 SGHTA, CDR2 FQGNSA.

Comment on this clone: Different DNA sequences within this sample yield the same CDR3. The V and J genes are TRBV11-2 and TRBJ2-1; the match to TRBD1 covers 10 bases. Germline V gene sequence: CDR1 SGHAT, CDR2 FQNNGV. With V trimmed by 3 bases and J by 5 bases, 1 base remained unmatched. The CDR3 is made up of 14 amino acids. The CDR3 coding sequence is TGTGCCAGCAGCTTGGGGACAGGGGACAATGAGCAGTTCTTC. This gives the protein CASSLGTGDNEQFF.

This chain joins TRBV6-1 and TRBJ2-7; tentatively, D is TRBD1 (7 bases). The CDR3 totals 15 residues. Trimming removed 6 bases at V and 2 bases at J, with 17 bases between. The germline gives CDR1 MNHNS, CDR2 SASEGT. CDR3 region: CASRMQGGLAYEQYF. The CDR3 nucleotides are TGTGCCAGCAGAATGCAGGGGGGCCTAGCCTACGAGCAGTACTTC.

The rearrangement uses TRBV7-8 and TRBJ2-2, with 9 bases lining up with TRBD1. This CDR3 has 18 amino acids. The J segment lost 2 bases and the V segment lost 5 bases, leaving 12 bases of the junction unmatched. Per the germline V gene, CDR1 is SGHVS and CDR2 is FQNEAQ. The CDR3 nucleotides are TGTGCCAGCAGCCTTCCCCGGGACAGGGACCTTAACACCGGGGAGCTGTTTTTT. It specifies CASSLPRDRDLNTGELFF. Variable domain in full (rest from reference TRBV7-8 and TRBJ2-2): GAGVSQSPRYKVAKRGQDVALRCDPISGHVSLFWYQQALGQGPEFLTYFQNEAQLDKSGLPSDRFFAERPEGSVSTLKIQRTQQEDSAVYLCASSLPRDRDLNTGELFFGEGSRLTVL.